The 6 T cell receptor beta chains listed next were all sequenced from one sample in a study of beta chain features in type 1 diabetes. For these TCRs, the target antigens are not known. Study-wide results and limits: Type 1 diabetes patients showed a moderate but significant shortening of TCRB CDR3s in all four CD4+ subsets.

Investigators reverse transcribed all isolated RNA, so they sequenced expressed TCRB transcripts. Measured with immunoSEQ multiplex PCR; TCRdb has only the in-frame clones, and not every one. The sample records more than 300,000 clones, around 9.7% being singletons. Material: central memory CD4+ T cells from blood. These receptors all come from a man aged 30-40 years with type 1 diabetes.

This clone was found a few times. This chain joins TRBV15 and TRBJ1-2; 8 bases line up with TRBD1. The V gene's germline CDR1 is LNHNV and CDR2 YYDKDF (reference sequence). Losses at the gene ends were 0 bases for V and 5 bases for J; bases not matched to a gene: 17. CDR3 length: 19 residues. The CDR3 DNA reads as TGTGCCACCAGCAGAGATCGGCTCAGGGGGCGGACCCTTGCTTATGGCTACACCTTC. Translated, it gives CATSRDRLRGRTLAYGYTF.

This clone was counted only a few times. The V call is TRBV27, the J call TRBJ2-7; D not resolved. V dropped 5 bases and J dropped 2 bases, with 10 bases sitting between them. Germline CDR1 and CDR2: MNHEY and SMNVEV (reference sequence). The CDR3 covers 13 residues. The DNA for the CDR3 is TGTGCCAGCAGTCTCGACATAGCCTACGAGCAGTACTTC. It is translated as CASSLDIAYEQYF.

This clone was found a few times. The chain carries TRBV5-4 and TRBJ1-6, with TRBD1 matching 7 bases. Germline V lookup: CDR1 SGHNT, CDR2 YYREEE (reference sequence). The V gene end was trimmed by 3 bases and the J gene end by 9 bases; junction bases not matched to a gene: 6. This CDR3 region has 14 residues. CDR3 DNA sequence: TGTGCCAGCAGCTGGGGACAGATTGGTTCACCCCTCCACTTT. Amino acids: CASSWGQIGSPLHF.

This clone was detected a few times. This chain uses TRBV7-9 with TRBJ2-7; TRBD1 agrees at 7 bases. The length of the CDR3 is 13 residues. V gave up 7 bases and J gave up 5 bases; unmatched junction bases: 8. Germline V gene data show CDR1 as SEHNR and CDR2 as FQNEAQ (reference sequence). CDR3 in amino acids: CASNPRGQHEQYF. In DNA, the CDR3 is TGTGCCAGCAACCCCCGGGGACAGCACGAGCAGTACTTC.

The CDR3 loop reads CASSYGTGFTGELFF. The CDR3 region has the DNA TGTGCCAGCAGTTACGGGACAGGGTTCACCGGGGAGCTGTTTTTT. The rearrangement joins TRBV6-5 to TRBJ2-2; 9 bases agree with TRBD1. Trimming removed 2 bases from V and 4 bases from J; junction bases left unmatched: 2. CDR1 and CDR2 (germline): MNHEY, SVGAGI. CDR3 length: 15 residues.

The chain couples TRBV7-2 to TRBJ2-3, with 13 bases that match TRBD2. The germline CDR1 and CDR2 sequences are SGHTA and FQGNSA. The trim removed 6 bases at V and 3 bases at J, leaving 0 bases unmatched. The CDR3 runs to 14 residues. In nucleotides, the CDR3 is TGTGCCAGCAGGACTAGCGGGGGGACAGATACGCAGTATTTT. It yields the protein CASRTSGGTDTQYF.